The clone carrying this T cell receptor (beta chain) was seen more than once but under ten times. The antigen is not known. MiXCR, run by TCRdb on the reads, gives a single entry per CDR3 protein. The sample lists 400,000 to 550,000 distinct CDR3 sequences, about 11% occurring once. The data belong to a study of T cell repertoires in cytomegalovirus infection. Turning to the study itself: The public TCR beta signatures pointed to both CMV infection and matching HLA type.

Study outcomes and limitations: HLA-C-restricted TCR beta clonotypes specific for CMV led the ex vivo response. Identification of carriers of CMV plus the relevant HLA was performed using cumulative public TCR beta family frequency.

This CDR3 spans 13 amino acids. CDR1 is MGHDK, CDR2 SYGVNS, per germline. V shed 3 bases and J shed 8 bases, with 12 bases lying between them. J is TRBJ2-3 and V is TRBV25-1, with D perhaps TRBD2 (6 bases). Sequences were obtained from PBMCs. This TCR derives from a human donor in good health (CMV status not recorded). Some clones in this sample may be carry-over from other donors' samples. CDR3 nucleotide sequence: TGTGCCAGCAGTGACTCCCGGGGGACTACGCAGTATTTT. It is translated as CASSDSRGTTQYF.